This T cell receptor (beta chain) was obtained from a study of blood T cell repertoires in COVID-19. Whole-study context: Samples of COVID-19 (acute and convalescent) were obtained from the United States, Italy and Spain. In each case, the material was cDNA or gDNA derived from T cells, B-cell-depleted T cells, or PBMCs.

The V and J ends lost 0 bases and 1 base respectively, with 10 bases between them. CDR3 length: 16 residues. Germline-derived CDR1 and CDR2 are KGHSH and LQKENI. Authors' processing steps: From reference gene primer amplification, estimates of nucleated cell counts were derived. Produced via immunoSEQ multiplex PCR; TCRdb's table is partial and in-frame only. That table furnishes V, J and clone size, whereas the DNA furnished D and trimming. The table has 35,000 to 45,000 clones, around 86% seen once. Specimen: peripheral blood. The V call is TRBV18, the J call TRBJ1-3; maybe TRBD1 (5 bases). The sequence was obtained from a human donor in a cohort sampled during active COVID-19. Written as DNA, the CDR3 is TGTGCCAGCTCACCACCGAACAGGAATTCTGGAAACACCATATATTTT. This sequence encodes CASSPPNRNSGNTIYF.